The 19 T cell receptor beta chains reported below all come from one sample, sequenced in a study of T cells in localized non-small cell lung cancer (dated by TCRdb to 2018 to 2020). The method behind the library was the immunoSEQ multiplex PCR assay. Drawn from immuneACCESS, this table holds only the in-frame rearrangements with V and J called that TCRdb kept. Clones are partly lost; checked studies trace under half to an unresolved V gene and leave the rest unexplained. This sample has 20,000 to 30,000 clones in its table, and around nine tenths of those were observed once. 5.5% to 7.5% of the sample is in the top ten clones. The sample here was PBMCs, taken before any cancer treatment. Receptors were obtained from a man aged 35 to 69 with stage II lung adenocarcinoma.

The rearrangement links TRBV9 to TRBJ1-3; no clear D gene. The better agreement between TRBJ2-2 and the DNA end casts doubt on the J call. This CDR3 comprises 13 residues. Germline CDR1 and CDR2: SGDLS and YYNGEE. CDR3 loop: CASSTYSTGELFF. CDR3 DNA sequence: TGTGCCAGCAGCACGTACTCGACCGGGGAGCTGTTTTTT.

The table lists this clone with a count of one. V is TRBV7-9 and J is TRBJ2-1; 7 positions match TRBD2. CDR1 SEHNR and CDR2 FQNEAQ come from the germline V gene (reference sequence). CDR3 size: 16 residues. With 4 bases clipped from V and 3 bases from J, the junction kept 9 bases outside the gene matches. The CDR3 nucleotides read TGTGCCAGCAGCTCCGGGACTACTCTAGTCTACAATGAGCAGTTCTTC. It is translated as CASSSGTTLVYNEQFF.

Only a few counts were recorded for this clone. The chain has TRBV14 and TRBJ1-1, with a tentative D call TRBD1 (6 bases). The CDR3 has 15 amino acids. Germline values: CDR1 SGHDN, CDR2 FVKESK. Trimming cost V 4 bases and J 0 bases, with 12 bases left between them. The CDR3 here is CASSPLDSLNTEAFF. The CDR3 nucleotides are TGTGCCAGCAGCCCCCTGGACAGCCTGAACACTGAAGCTTTCTTT.

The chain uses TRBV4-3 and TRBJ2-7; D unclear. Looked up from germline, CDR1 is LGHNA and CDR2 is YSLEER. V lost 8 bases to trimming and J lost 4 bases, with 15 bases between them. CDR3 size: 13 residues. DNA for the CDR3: TGCGCCAGCTGTGCCTGGGCCTTTTACGAGCAGTACTTC. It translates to CASCAWAFYEQYF.

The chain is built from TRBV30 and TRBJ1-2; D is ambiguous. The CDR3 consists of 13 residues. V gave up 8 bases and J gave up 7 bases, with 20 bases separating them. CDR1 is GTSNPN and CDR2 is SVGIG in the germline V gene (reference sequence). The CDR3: CAGLGGTLGGYTF. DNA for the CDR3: TGTGCCGGGTTGGGAGGTACCCTCGGTGGCTACACCTTC.

This CDR3 is CSVEGQGENIQYF. The CDR3 DNA reads as TGCAGCGTTGAGGGACAGGGAGAAAACATTCAGTACTTC. The rearrangement uses TRBV29-1 and TRBJ2-4; the match to TRBD1 covers 9 bases. V trimming: 3 bases; J trimming: 5 bases; junction bases outside the gene matches: 2. Germline CDR1 SQVTM, CDR2 ANQGSEA. The CDR3 spans 13 residues.

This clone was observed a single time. CDR3 in amino acids: CASSLAPIGNTIYF. The CDR3 region has the DNA TGTGCCAGCAGTTTGGCGCCCATAGGAAACACCATATATTTT. The chain has TRBV27 and TRBJ1-3; no reliable D call. The CDR3 contains 14 residues. Germline-derived CDR1 and CDR2 are MNHEY and SMNVEV (reference sequence). Trimming pared 3 bases from V and 4 bases from J, leaving 10 bases between.

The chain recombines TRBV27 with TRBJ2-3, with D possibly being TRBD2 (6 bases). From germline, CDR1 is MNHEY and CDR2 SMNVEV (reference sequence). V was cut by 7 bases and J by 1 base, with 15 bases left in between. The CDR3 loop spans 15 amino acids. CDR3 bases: TGTGCCAGCACCCCCTGGGGGGTACGCACAGATACGCAGTATTTT. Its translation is CASTPWGVRTDTQYF.

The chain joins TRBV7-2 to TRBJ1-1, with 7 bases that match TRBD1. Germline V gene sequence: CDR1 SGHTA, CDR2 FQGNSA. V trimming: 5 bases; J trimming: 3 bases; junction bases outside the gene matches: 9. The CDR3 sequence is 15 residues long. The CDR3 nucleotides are TGTGCCAGCAGCAAACAGGGGAGTAGGGACACTGAAGCTTTCTTT. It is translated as CASSKQGSRDTEAFF.

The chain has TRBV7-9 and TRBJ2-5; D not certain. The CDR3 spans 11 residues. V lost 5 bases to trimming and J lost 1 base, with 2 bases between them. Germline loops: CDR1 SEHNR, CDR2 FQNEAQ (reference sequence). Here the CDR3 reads CASSLQETQYF. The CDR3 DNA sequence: TGTGCCAGCAGCCTCCAAGAGACCCAGTACTTC.

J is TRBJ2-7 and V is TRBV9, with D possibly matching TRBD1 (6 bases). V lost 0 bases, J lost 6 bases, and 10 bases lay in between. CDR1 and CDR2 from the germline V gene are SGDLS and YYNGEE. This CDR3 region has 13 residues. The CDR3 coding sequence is TGTGCCAGCAGCGTAGGGTGGGGGCGCGAGCAGTACTTC. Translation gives CASSVGWGREQYF.

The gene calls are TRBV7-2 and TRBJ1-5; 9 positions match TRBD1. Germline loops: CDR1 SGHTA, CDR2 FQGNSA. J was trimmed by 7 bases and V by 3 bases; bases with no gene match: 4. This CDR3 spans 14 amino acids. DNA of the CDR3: TGTGCCAGCAGCTTTGGACAGGGGATGCAGCCCCAGCATTTT. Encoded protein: CASSFGQGMQPQHF.

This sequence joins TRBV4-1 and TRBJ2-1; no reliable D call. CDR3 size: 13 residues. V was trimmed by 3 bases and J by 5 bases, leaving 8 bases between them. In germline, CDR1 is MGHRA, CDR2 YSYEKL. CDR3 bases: TGCGCCAGCAGCCATGTAATCCACAATGAGCAGTTCTTC. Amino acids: CASSHVIHNEQFF.

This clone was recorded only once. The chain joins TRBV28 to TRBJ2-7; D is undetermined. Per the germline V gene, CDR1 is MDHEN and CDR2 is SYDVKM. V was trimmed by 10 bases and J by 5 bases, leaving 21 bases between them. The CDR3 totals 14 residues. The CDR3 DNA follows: TGTGCCACCGCCGACCTAAACCTTTTGGACGAGCAGTACTTC. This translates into CATADLNLLDEQYF.

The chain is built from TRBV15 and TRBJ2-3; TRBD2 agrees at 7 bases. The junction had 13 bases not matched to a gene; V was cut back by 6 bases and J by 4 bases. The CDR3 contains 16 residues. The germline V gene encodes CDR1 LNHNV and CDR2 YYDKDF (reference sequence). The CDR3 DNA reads TGTGCCACCAGACGAGACCGGCGCGGGAGCGCAGATACGCAGTATTTT. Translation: CATRRDRRGSADTQYF.

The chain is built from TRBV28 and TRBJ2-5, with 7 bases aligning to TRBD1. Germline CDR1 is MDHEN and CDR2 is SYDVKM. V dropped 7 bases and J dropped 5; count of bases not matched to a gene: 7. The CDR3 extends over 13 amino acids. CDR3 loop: CASKKGGGETQYF. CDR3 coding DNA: TGTGCCAGCAAGAAAGGGGGCGGTGAGACCCAGTACTTC.

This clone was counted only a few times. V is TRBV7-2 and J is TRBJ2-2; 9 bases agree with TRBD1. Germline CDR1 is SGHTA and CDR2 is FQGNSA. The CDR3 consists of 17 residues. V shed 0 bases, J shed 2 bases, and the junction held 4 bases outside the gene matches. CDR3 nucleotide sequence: TGTGCCAGCAGCTTAGCGCACAGGGGGCGAAACACCGGGGAGCTGTTTTTT. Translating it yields CASSLAHRGRNTGELFF.

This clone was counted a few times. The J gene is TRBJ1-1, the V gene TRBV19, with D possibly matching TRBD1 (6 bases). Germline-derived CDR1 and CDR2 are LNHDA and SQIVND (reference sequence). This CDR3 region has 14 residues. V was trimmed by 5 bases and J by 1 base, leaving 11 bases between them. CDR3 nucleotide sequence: TGTGCCAGTAGTGGGATACAGGGGAACACTGAAGCTTTCTTT. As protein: CASSGIQGNTEAFF. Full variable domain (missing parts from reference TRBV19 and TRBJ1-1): DGGITQSPKYLFRKEGQNVTLSCEQNLNHDAMYWYRQDPGQGLRLIYYSQIVNDFQKGDIAEGYSVSREKKESFPLTVTSAQKNPTAFYLCASSGIQGNTEAFFGQGTRLTVV.

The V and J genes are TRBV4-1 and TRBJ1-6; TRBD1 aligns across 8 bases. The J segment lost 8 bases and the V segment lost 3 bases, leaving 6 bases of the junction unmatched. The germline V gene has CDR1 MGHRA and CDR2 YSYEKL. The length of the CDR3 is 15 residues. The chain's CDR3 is CASSHLDRADSPLHF. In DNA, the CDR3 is TGCGCCAGCAGCCACTTGGACAGGGCGGATTCACCCCTCCACTTT.